The source of this T cell receptor beta chain is a study of blood T cell repertoires in COVID-19. On the study more broadly: Nucleic acid was either cDNA or gDNA, and it came from T cells, B-cell-depleted T cells, or PBMCs.

V lost 3 bases and J lost 0, with 18 bases in between. The germline gives CDR1 KGHSH, CDR2 LQKENI. There are 18 residues in the CDR3. TCRdb's table, derived via immunoSEQ multiplex PCR, lists solely in-frame clones and lacks some. The sample lists about 52,000 clones; roughly 89% were seen once. Specimen: peripheral blood. This receptor was taken from a man older than 75 with active or convalescent COVID-19. The rearrangement joins TRBV18 to TRBJ1-5, with D possibly being TRBD1 (6 bases). The CDR3 spells CASSPRETRGGSNQPQHF. As DNA, the CDR3 is TGTGCCAGCTCACCCCGCGAGACACGAGGGGGTAGCAATCAGCCCCAGCATTTT.